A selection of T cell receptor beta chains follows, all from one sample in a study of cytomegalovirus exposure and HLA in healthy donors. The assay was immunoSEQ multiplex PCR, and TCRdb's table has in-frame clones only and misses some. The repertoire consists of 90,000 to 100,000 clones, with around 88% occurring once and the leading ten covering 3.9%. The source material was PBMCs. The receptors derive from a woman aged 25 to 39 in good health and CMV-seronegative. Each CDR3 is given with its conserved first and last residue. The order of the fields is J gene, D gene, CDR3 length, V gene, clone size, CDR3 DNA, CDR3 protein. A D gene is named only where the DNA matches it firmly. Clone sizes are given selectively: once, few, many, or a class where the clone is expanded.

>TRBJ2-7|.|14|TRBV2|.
TGTGCCAGCAGTCCCCGGACTGGCTCCTACGAGCAGTACTTC
CASSPRTGSYEQYF
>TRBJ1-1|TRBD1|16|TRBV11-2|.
TGTGCCAGCTCCCGCCAGGGGGCGAATATGAACACTGAAGCTTTCTTT
CASSRQGANMNTEAFF
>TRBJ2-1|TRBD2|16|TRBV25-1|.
TGTGCCAGCAGTGATCATCAGCGGGGGGGCTATAATGAGCAGTTCTTC
CASSDHQRGGYNEQFF
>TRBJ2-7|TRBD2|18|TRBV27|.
TGTGCCAGCAGTTCTGCCGGCGAGCTAGCGGGTAACTCCTACGAGCAGTACTTC
CASSSAGELAGNSYEQYF
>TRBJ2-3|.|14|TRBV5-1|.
TGCGCCAGCAGCTTGGCCGAGAGGACAGATACGCAGTATTTT
CASSLAERTDTQYF
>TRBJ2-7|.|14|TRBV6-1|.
TGTGCCAGCACCTACTCTGGACAGAGTTACGAGCAGTACTTC
CASTYSGQSYEQYF
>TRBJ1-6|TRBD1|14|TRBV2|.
TGTGCCAGCACCGTGGGGACAGGAAGTTCACCCCTCCACTTT
CASTVGTGSSPLHF
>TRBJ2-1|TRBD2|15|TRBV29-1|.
TGCAGCGTTCAGGGCGGGAGTGGTTCCTACAATGAGCAGTTCTTC
CSVQGGSGSYNEQFF
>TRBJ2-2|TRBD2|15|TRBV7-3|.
TGTGCCAGCAGCCTACTAGCGGGGAGCACCGGGGAGCTGTTTTTT
CASSLLAGSTGELFF
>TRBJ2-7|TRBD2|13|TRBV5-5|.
TGTGCCAGCAGGAGGGGAGGGACCTACGAGCAGTACTTC
CASRRGGTYEQYF
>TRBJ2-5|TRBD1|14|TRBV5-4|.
TGTGCCAGCAGCTCCCAGGGGGCCTGGGAGACCCAGTACTTC
CASSSQGAWETQYF
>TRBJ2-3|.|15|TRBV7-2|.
TGTGCCAGCAGCTGGGGCCCGGTAGGGCGGGATACGCAGTATTTT
CASSWGPVGRDTQYF
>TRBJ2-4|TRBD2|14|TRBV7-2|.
TGTGCCAGCAGCTTAGCAGCCCGGGGGGGCATTCAGTACTTC
CASSLAARGGIQYF
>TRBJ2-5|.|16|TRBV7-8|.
TGTGCCAGCAGCCTACCCACGGGACAAAAAAGGGAGACCCAGTACTTC
CASSLPTGQKRETQYF
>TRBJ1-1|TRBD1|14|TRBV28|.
TGTGCCAGCAGTCATTCACAGGGGGCGTCGGAAGCTTTCTTT
CASSHSQGASEAFF
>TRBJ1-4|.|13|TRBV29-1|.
TGCAGCGTGTCAGGTTCAACTAATGAAAAACTGTTTTTT
CSVSGSTNEKLFF
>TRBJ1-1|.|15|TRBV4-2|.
TGTGCCAGCAGCCAAGATTCGGGTGTGTACACTGAAGCTTTCTTT
CASSQDSGVYTEAFF
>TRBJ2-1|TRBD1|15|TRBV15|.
TGTGCCACCAGCAGAGACCAGGGGGTCTCCAATGAGCAGTTCTTC
CATSRDQGVSNEQFF
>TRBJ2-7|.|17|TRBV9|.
TGTGCCAGCAGCCCGGGTCGGGGGGCGCTTCCCTCCTACGAGCAGTACTTC
CASSPGRGALPSYEQYF
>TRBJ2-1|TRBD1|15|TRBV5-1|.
TGCGCCAGCAGCCCTACAGGGGGCCCCTACAATGAGCAGTTCTTC
CASSPTGGPYNEQFF
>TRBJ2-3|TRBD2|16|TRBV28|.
TGTGCCAGCAGTTTGAGCGGGAGTGTAGGGACAGATACGCAGTATTTT
CASSLSGSVGTDTQYF
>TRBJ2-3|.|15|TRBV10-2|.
TGCGCCACCGGTATGACGGGGAGTAGGACAGATACGCAGTATTTT
CATGMTGSRTDTQYF
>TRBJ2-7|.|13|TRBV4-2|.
TGTGCCAGCAGCCAAGAACTAGCTTACGAGCAGTACTTC
CASSQELAYEQYF
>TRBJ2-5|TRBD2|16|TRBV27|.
TGTGCCAGCCAGACGTTGGGACTAGCAGGGGAAGAGACCCAGTACTTC
CASQTLGLAGEETQYF
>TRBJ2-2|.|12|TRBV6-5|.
TGTGCCAGCAGTTACTCCCGCGGGGAGCTGTTTTTT
CASSYSRGELFF
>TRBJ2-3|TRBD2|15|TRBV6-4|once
TGTGCCAGCAGTGAGGGACTAGCGGGAGGATCTACGCAGTATTTT
CASSEGLAGGSTQYF
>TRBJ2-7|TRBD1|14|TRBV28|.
TGTGCCAGCAGTTTCTGGGACAGGGGCCACGAGCAGTACTTC
CASSFWDRGHEQYF
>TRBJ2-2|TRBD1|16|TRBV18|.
TGTGCCAGCTCACCTAGTCCCGACAGGGACACCGGGGAGCTGTTTTTT
CASSPSPDRDTGELFF
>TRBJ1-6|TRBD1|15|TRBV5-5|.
TGTGCCAGCAGCCCGACCGGGACAGGGGATTCACCCCTCCACTTT
CASSPTGTGDSPLHF
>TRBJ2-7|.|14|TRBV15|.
TGTGCCACCAGCAGAGATCGTAGGGGCTACGAGCAGTACTTC
CATSRDRRGYEQYF
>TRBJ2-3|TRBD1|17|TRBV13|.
TGTGCCAGCAGCCTTAAGGGCGGACAGGGGGCGGGGGATACGCAGTATTTT
CASSLKGGQGAGDTQYF
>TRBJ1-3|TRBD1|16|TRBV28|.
TGTGCCAGCAGACCGGGACAGCCATTCTTCGGAAACACCATATATTTT
CASRPGQPFFGNTIYF
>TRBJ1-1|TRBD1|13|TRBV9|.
TGTGCCAGCAGCGCTACAGGGGACACTGAAGCTTTCTTT
CASSATGDTEAFF
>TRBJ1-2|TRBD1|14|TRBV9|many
TGTGCCAGCAGCGAGGGACAGGGGCCCTATGGCTACACCTTC
CASSEGQGPYGYTF
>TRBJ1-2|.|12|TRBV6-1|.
TGTGCCAGCCTCTCTCTAGGGGGTGGCTACACCTTC
CASLSLGGGYTF
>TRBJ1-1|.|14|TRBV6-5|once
TGTGCCAGCAGTAAAGAACAGGGTAGGACTGAAGCTTTCTTT
CASSKEQGRTEAFF
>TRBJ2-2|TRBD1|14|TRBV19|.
TGTGCCAGTAGTAGGGGACAGGGGATCGGGGAGCTGTTTTTT
CASSRGQGIGELFF
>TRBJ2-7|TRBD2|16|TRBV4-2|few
TGTGCCAGCAGCCTCCTCGGCGGTGGGGGAGGGGACGAGCAGTACTTC
CASSLLGGGGGDEQYF
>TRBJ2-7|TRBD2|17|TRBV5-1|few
TGCGCCAGCAGCTTGGTCCCAATTAGCGGGAGGCCCCTCGAGCAGTACTTC
CASSLVPISGRPLEQYF
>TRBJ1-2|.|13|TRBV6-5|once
TGTGCCAGCAGTTACATGGGGAGAGGCGGCTACACCTTC
CASSYMGRGGYTF